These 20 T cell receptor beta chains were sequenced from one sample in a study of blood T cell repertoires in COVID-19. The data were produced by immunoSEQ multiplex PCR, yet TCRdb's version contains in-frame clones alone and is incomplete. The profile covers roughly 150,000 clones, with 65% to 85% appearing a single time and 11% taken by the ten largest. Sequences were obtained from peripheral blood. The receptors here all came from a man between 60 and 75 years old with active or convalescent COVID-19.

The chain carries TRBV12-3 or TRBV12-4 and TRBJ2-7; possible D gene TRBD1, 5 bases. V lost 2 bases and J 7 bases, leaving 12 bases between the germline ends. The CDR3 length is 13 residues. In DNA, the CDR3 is TGTGCCAGCAGTTTAATAGGGGCTGGGGAGCAGTACTTC. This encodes CASSLIGAGEQYF.

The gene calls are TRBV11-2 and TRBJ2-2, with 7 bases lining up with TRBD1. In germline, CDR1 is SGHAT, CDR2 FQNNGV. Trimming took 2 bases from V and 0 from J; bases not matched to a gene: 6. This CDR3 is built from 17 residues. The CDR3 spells CASSLLGQGANTGELFF. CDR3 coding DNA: TGTGCCAGCAGCTTACTTGGGCAGGGGGCGAACACCGGGGAGCTGTTTTTT.

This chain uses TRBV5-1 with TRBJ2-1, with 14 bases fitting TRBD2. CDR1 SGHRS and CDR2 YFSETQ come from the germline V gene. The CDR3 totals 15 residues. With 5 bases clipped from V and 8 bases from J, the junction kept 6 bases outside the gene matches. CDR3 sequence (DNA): TGCGCCAGCAGTTCCGGGACTAGCGGGAGTGATGAGCAGTTCTTC. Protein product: CASSSGTSGSDEQFF.

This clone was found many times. The CDR3 region has the DNA TGTGCCAGCAGCCCCGACAGGGGTGCCAGGAATCAGCCCCAGCATTTT. Amino acid sequence: CASSPDRGARNQPQHF. The rearrangement uses TRBV7-2 and TRBJ1-5, with 8 bases aligning to TRBD1. With 5 bases clipped from V and 4 bases from J, the junction kept 10 bases outside the gene matches. From germline, CDR1 is SGHTA and CDR2 FQGNSA. The CDR3 spans 16 residues.

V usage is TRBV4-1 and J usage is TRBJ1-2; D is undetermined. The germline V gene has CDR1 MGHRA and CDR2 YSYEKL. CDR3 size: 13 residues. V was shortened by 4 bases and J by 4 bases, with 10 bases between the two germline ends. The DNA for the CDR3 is TGCGCCAGCAGCCCTGAGGGATCCTATGGCTACACCTTC. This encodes CASSPEGSYGYTF.

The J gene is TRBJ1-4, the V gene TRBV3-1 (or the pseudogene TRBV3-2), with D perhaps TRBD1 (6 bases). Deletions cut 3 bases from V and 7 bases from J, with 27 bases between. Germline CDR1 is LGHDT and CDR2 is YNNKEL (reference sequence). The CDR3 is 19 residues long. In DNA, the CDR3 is TGTGCCAGCAGCCAGATAGGGAGGGGACAAGGGAAGGGGACTGAAAAACTGTTTTTT. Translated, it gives CASSQIGRGQGKGTEKLFF.

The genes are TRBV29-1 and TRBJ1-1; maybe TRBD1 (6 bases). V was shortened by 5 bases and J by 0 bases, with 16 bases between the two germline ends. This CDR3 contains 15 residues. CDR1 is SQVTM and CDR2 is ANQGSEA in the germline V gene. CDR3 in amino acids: CSVLGQGQVNTEAFF. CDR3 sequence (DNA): TGCAGCGTTCTGGGCCAGGGGCAGGTGAACACTGAAGCTTTCTTT.

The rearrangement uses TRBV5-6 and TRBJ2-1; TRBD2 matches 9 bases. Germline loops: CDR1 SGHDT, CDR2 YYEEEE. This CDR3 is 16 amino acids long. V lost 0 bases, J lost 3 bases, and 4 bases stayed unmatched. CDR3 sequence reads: CASSLGLADHYNEQFF. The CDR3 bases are TGTGCCAGCAGCTTGGGACTAGCGGACCACTACAATGAGCAGTTCTTC.

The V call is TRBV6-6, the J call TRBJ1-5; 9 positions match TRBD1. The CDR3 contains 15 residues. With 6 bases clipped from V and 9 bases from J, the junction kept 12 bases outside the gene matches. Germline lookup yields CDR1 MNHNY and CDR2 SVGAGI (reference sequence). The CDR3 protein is CASSAGTGKALPQHF. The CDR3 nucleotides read TGTGCCAGCAGCGCCGGGACAGGGAAAGCGCTGCCCCAGCATTTT.

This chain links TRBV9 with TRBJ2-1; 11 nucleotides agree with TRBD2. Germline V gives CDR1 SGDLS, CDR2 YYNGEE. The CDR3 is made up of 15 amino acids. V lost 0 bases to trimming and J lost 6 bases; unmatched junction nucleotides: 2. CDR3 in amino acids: CASSVVSGGANEQFF. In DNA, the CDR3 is TGTGCCAGCAGCGTAGTTAGCGGGGGGGCCAATGAGCAGTTCTTC.

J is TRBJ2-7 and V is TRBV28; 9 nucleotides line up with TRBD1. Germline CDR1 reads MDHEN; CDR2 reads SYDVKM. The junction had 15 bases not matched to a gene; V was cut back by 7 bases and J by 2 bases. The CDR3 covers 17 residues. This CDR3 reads CASNIRQGGAGTYEQYF. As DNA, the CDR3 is TGTGCCAGCAACATAAGACAGGGGGGAGCCGGGACCTACGAGCAGTACTTC.

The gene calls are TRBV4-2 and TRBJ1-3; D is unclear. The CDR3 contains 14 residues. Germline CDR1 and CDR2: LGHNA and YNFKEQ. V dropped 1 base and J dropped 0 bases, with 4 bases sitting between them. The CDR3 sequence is CASSQGSSGNTIYF. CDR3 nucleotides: TGTGCCAGCAGCCAAGGGAGCTCTGGAAACACCATATATTTT.

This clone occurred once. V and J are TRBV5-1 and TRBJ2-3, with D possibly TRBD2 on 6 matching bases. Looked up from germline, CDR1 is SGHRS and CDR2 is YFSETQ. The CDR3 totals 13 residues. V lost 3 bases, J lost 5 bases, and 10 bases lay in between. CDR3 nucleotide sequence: TGCGCCAGCAGCTGGGACTTTGGAGATACGCAGTATTTT. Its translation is CASSWDFGDTQYF.

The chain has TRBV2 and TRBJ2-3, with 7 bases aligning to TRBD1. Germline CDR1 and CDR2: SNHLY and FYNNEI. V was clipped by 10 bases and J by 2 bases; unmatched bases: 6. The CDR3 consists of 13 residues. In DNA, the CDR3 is TGTGCCACCTGGACAGGAACCACAGATACGCAGTATTTT. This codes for CATWTGTTDTQYF.

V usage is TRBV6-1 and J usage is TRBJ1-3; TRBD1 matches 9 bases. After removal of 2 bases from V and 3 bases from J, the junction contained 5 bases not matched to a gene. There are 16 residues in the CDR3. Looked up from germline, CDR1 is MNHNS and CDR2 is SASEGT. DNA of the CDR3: TGTGCCAGCAGTGAACCCGGACAGGGGTATGGAAACACCATATATTTT. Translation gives CASSEPGQGYGNTIYF.

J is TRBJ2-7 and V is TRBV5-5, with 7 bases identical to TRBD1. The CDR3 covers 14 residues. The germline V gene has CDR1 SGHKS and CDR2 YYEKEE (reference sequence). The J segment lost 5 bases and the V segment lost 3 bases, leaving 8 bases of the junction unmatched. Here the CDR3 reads CASSYKTGLNEQYF. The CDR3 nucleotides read TGTGCCAGCAGCTATAAGACAGGGCTCAACGAGCAGTACTTC.

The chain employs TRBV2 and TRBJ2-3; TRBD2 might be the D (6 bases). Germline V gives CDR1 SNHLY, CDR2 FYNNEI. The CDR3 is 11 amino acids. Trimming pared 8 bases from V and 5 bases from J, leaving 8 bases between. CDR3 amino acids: CASAGGDTQYF. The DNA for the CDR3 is TGTGCCAGCGCCGGGGGAGATACGCAGTATTTT.

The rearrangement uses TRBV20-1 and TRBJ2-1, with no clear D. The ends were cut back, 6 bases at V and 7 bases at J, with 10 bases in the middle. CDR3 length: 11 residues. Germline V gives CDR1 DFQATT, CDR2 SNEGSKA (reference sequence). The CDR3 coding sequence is TGCAGTGCCCGACTTCTTAATGAGCAGTTCTTC. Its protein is CSARLLNEQFF.

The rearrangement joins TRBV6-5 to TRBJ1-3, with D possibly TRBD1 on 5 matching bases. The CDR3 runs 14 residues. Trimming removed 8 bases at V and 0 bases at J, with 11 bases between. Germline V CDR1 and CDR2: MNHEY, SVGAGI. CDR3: CASSGAISGNTIYF. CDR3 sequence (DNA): TGTGCCAGCTCTGGGGCCATCTCTGGAAACACCATATATTTT.

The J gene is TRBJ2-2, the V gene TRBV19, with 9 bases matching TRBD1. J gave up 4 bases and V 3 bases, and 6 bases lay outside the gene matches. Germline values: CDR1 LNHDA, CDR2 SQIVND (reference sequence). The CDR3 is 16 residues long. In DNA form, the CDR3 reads TGTGCCAGTAGTATCGGGACAGGGATCAGCACCGGGGAGCTGTTTTTT. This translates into CASSIGTGISTGELFF.